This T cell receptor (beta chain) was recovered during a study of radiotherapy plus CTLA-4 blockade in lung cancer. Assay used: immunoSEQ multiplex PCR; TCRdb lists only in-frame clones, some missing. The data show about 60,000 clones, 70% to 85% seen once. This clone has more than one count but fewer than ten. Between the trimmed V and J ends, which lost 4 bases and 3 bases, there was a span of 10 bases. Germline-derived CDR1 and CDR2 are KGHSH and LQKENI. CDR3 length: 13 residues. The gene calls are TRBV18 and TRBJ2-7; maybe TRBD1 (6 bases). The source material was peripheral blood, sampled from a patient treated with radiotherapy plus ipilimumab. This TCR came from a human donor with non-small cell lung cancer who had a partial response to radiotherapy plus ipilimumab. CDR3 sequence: CASSHSDSYEQYF. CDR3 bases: TGTGCCAGCTCACACTCGGACAGCTACGAGCAGTACTTC. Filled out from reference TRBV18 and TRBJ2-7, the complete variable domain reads NAGVMQNPRHLVRRRGQEARLRCSPMKGHSHVYWYRQLPEEGLKFMVYLQKENIIDESGMPKERFSAEFPKEGPSILRIQQVVRGDSAAYFCASSHSDSYEQYFGPGTRLTVT.